The 25 T cell receptor beta chains below were found in one sample sequenced in a study of blood T cell repertoires in COVID-19. Here immunoSEQ multiplex PCR was the method, and the copy in TCRdb shows in-frame clones only, minus some. The sample yields a few hundred thousand clones, around 85% seen once. The sequencing input was peripheral blood. These receptors all come from a woman aged 18-35 years with acute or convalescent COVID-19.

The CDR3: CATSRGGLTSSGANVLTF. The CDR3 DNA follows: TGTGCCACCAGCAGAGGTGGACTTACCAGCTCTGGGGCCAACGTCCTGACTTTC. The V gene is TRBV15, the J gene TRBJ2-6, with TRBD2 as a possible D gene (5 bases). Germline CDR1 is LNHNV and CDR2 is YYDKDF (reference sequence). The length of the CDR3 is 18 residues. The V and J ends lost 1 base and 0 bases respectively, with 13 bases between them.

V and J are TRBV4-2 and TRBJ2-5, with D perhaps TRBD2 (7 bases). The CDR3 spans 14 residues. Germline V CDR1 and CDR2: LGHNA, YNFKEQ. The V and J ends lost 4 bases and 2 bases respectively, with 11 bases between them. This CDR3 reads CASSRGGAQETQYF. For the CDR3, the DNA is TGTGCCAGCAGCCGGGGGGGGGCACAAGAGACCCAGTACTTC.

V gene TRBV28 combines with J gene TRBJ1-2; 9 bases line up with TRBD1. Germline V CDR1 and CDR2: MDHEN, SYDVKM. This CDR3 comprises 15 residues. V shed 4 bases and J 8 bases; nucleotides not matched to a gene: 11. CDR3 nucleotides: TGTGCCAGCAGTTCGCTTCCGGGACAGGGAGGAGGCTACACCTTC. This gives the protein CASSSLPGQGGGYTF.

This chain uses TRBV5-1 with TRBJ2-2; 10 nucleotides agree with TRBD2. The CDR3 covers 17 residues. Germline V gene sequence: CDR1 SGHRS, CDR2 YFSETQ. Trimming cost V 6 bases and J 1 base; bases outside gene matches: 9. DNA for the CDR3: TGCGCCAGCACTGAAGCGGGAGGGCCTTTGAACACCGGGGAGCTGTTTTTT. Its translation: CASTEAGGPLNTGELFF.

The gene calls are TRBV12-5 and TRBJ2-5; no clear D. This CDR3 is 11 amino acids long. V gave up 6 bases and J gave up 3 bases, with 5 bases separating them. The germline gives CDR1 LGHNT, CDR2 FRNRAP. The chain's CDR3 is CASGPEETQYF. CDR3 nucleotide sequence: TGTGCTAGTGGCCCCGAAGAGACCCAGTACTTC.

The rearrangement uses TRBV5-5 and TRBJ1-1, with 7 bases that match TRBD1. The CDR3 runs 13 residues. Per germline, CDR1 SGHKS and CDR2 YYEKEE (reference sequence). The V segment lost 4 bases and the J segment 1 base; nucleotides outside the gene matches: 1. The CDR3 DNA is TGTGCCAGCAGCCGGGACAGGAACACTGAAGCTTTCTTT. Its protein product is CASSRDRNTEAFF. Drawing the rest from reference TRBV5-5 and TRBJ1-1, the complete variable domain is DAGVTQSPTHLIKTRGQQVTLRCSPISGHKSVSWYQQVLGQGPQFIFQYYEKEERGRGNFPDRFSARQFPNYSSELNVNALLLGDSALYLCASSRDRNTEAFFGQGTRLTVV.

This clone appeared a single time. V gene TRBV19 combines with J gene TRBJ1-5; no clear D. Germline V gene data show CDR1 as LNHDA and CDR2 as SQIVND (reference sequence). The V and J ends lost 5 bases and 2 bases respectively, with 13 bases between them. This CDR3 contains 15 residues. In nucleotides, the CDR3 is TGTGCCAGTAGTGTGACGGCCGAGGGCAATCAGCCCCAGCATTTT. As protein: CASSVTAEGNQPQHF.

This sequence joins TRBV27 and TRBJ1-1; no reliable D call. CDR1 is MNHEY, CDR2 SMNVEV, per germline (reference sequence). The CDR3 totals 14 residues. V shed 5 bases and J shed 1 base, with 11 bases lying between them. CDR3 coding DNA: TGTGCCAGCAGTCCCGTCCAGGCGAACACTGAAGCTTTCTTT. It is translated as CASSPVQANTEAFF.

The chain is built from TRBV9 and TRBJ1-5, with D maybe TRBD1 (5 bases). The ends were cut back, 7 bases at V and 0 bases at J, with 14 bases in the middle. The CDR3 totals 15 residues. Germline V CDR1 and CDR2: SGDLS, YYNGEE. The CDR3 coding sequence is TGTGCCAGCGCGGGAGGGGCTGGTAGCAATCAGCCCCAGCATTTT. It yields the protein CASAGGAGSNQPQHF.

The V and J genes are TRBV6-1 and TRBJ1-5, with D perhaps matching TRBD1 (5 bases). CDR1 and CDR2 (germline): MNHNS, SASEGT. The CDR3 spans 15 residues. Between the trimmed V and J ends, which lost 6 bases and 0 bases, there was a span of 12 bases. CDR3 amino acids: CASRPTVYSNQPQHF. The CDR3 DNA reads as TGTGCCAGCAGACCGACAGTTTATAGCAATCAGCCCCAGCATTTT.

This chain connects TRBV5-1 to TRBJ2-7; the D is unclear. CDR3 length: 12 amino acids. Germline V gene sequence: CDR1 SGHRS, CDR2 YFSETQ. V lost 4 bases and J 5 bases, leaving 10 bases between the germline ends. DNA for the CDR3: TGCGCCAGCAGCAAAACTACTAACGAGCAGTACTTC. Protein product: CASSKTTNEQYF. The variable domain in full, completed from reference TRBV5-1 and TRBJ2-7, reads KAGVTQTPRYLIKTRGQQVTLSCSPISGHRSVSWYQQTPGQGLQFLFEYFSETQRNKGNFPGRFSGRQFSNSRSEMNVSTLELGDSALYLCASSKTTNEQYFGPGTRLTVT.

The J gene is TRBJ1-6, the V gene TRBV6-6; D remains unclear. The CDR3 sequence is 16 residues long. The germline V gene encodes CDR1 MNHNY and CDR2 SVGAGI (reference sequence). V was shortened by 0 bases and J by 9 bases, with 15 bases between the two germline ends. The CDR3 region is CASSYSYTTAGSPLHF. The CDR3 DNA sequence: TGTGCCAGCAGTTACTCGTATACCACAGCCGGTTCACCCCTCCACTTT.

This clone was observed once. The chain carries TRBV7-8 and TRBJ1-5; D gene unclear. Trimming removed 3 bases at V and 1 base at J, with 4 bases between. This CDR3 region has 13 residues. Per the germline V gene, CDR1 is SGHVS and CDR2 is FQNEAQ. The CDR3 protein is CASSLASNQPQHF. DNA for the CDR3: TGTGCCAGCAGCTTGGCCAGCAATCAGCCCCAGCATTTT.

This chain connects TRBV6-4 to TRBJ1-1, with D perhaps TRBD1 (5 bases). CDR3 size: 12 residues. Germline V CDR1 and CDR2: MRHNA, SNTAGT. The V end was cut by 3 bases, the J end by 6 bases, with 8 bases between. CDR3 bases: TGTGCCAGCAGTGAGGGGGACTCTGAAGCTTTCTTT. It yields the protein CASSEGDSEAFF.

This clone occurred once. A junction boundary mismatches the germline segment, possibly from a read error. The chain couples TRBV6-6 to TRBJ2-6, with 15 bases fitting TRBD2. The CDR3 is made up of 22 amino acids. Germline V CDR1 and CDR2: MNHNY, SVGAGI (reference sequence). This chain's CDR3 is CASSWTSGGAVSIQSGTNVLTF. CDR3 DNA: TGTGCCAGCAGCTGGACTAGCGGGGGGGCTGTCTCAATTCAATCTGGGACCAACGTCCTGACTTTC.

This chain uses TRBV7-8 with TRBJ2-3, with TRBD2 matching 12 bases. Looked up from germline, CDR1 is SGHVS and CDR2 is FQNEAQ. With 2 bases clipped from V and 7 bases from J, the junction kept 10 bases outside the gene matches. The CDR3 is 17 residues long. CDR3 amino acids: CASSLIGTSGFGNTQYF. CDR3 nucleotide sequence: TGTGCCAGCAGCTTAATTGGGACTAGCGGGTTTGGGAATACGCAGTATTTT.

This chain uses TRBV6-5 with TRBJ2-5; TRBD2 might be the D (5 bases). The CDR3 is 13 amino acids. From germline, CDR1 is MNHEY and CDR2 SVGAGI. V shed 0 bases and J shed 5 bases, with 7 bases lying between them. The CDR3 bases are TGTGCCAGCAGTTACTCGAGGGTGGAGACCCAGTACTTC. Amino acid sequence: CASSYSRVETQYF.

As regards this clone: Distinct nucleotide sequences in the sample also encode this CDR3. This chain links TRBV5-1 with TRBJ1-2; tentatively, D is TRBD1 (5 bases). The V gene lost 0 bases and the J gene lost 4 bases, with 10 bases spanning the gap. Germline-derived CDR1 and CDR2 are SGHRS and YFSETQ. This CDR3 has 14 amino acids. The CDR3 loop reads CASSLAGGTYGYTF. Here the CDR3 DNA reads TGCGCCAGCAGCTTGGCGGGAGGGACCTATGGCTACACCTTC.

This sequence joins TRBV19 and TRBJ1-1; no clear D gene. Trimming removed 2 bases at V and 2 bases at J, with 6 bases between. In germline, CDR1 is LNHDA, CDR2 SQIVND (reference sequence). CDR3 length: 13 amino acids. The CDR3 here is CASSIFQNTEAFF. Written as DNA, the CDR3 is TGTGCCAGTAGTATATTCCAAAACACTGAAGCTTTCTTT.

The CDR3 coding sequence is TGTGCCAGCAGTTTGACAGGGGTTAGGGGCTACACCTTC. It is translated as CASSLTGVRGYTF. The chain recombines TRBV27 with TRBJ1-2; 8 positions agree with TRBD1. Germline CDR1 reads MNHEY; CDR2 reads SMNVEV (reference sequence). After removal of 3 bases from V and 8 bases from J, the junction contained 5 bases not matched to a gene. The CDR3 has 13 amino acids.

V usage is TRBV4-2 and J usage is TRBJ1-2, with D uncertain. Germline values: CDR1 LGHNA, CDR2 YNFKEQ. Trimming took 0 bases from V and 4 from J, leaving 12 bases between them. The CDR3 consists of 15 residues. The CDR3 DNA reads TGTGCCAGCAGCCAAGAGGTCGGAGAGGGCTATGGCTACACCTTC. Translation: CASSQEVGEGYGYTF.

This rearrangement joins TRBV7-3 to TRBJ1-1; D uncertain. Deletions cut 2 bases from V and 4 bases from J, with 17 bases between. CDR1 is SGHTA, CDR2 FQGTGA, per germline. There are 16 residues in the CDR3. The CDR3 reads CASSLFGFGESTEAFF. CDR3 bases: TGTGCCAGCAGCTTATTTGGCTTTGGGGAGAGCACTGAAGCTTTCTTT.

V usage is TRBV5-1 and J usage is TRBJ2-5; D is ambiguous. The CDR3 totals 12 residues. V gave up 0 bases and J gave up 5 bases, with 5 bases separating them. Germline V gives CDR1 SGHRS, CDR2 YFSETQ. The CDR3 is CASSLARETQYF. The DNA of the CDR3 is TGCGCCAGCAGCTTGGCCAGGGAGACCCAGTACTTC.

V and J are TRBV14 and TRBJ2-4, with 8 bases fitting TRBD2. Germline CDR1 and CDR2: SGHDN and FVKESK. This CDR3 is built from 14 residues. Unmatched junction bases numbered 8, after V lost 5 bases and J lost 8 bases. The CDR3 loop reads CASSVAGPPDIQYF. The CDR3 region has the DNA TGTGCCAGCAGCGTAGCGGGGCCCCCGGACATTCAGTACTTC.

The chain is built from TRBV6-5 and TRBJ2-7, with a tentative D call TRBD2 (7 bases). The CDR3 totals 15 residues. CDR1 and CDR2 (germline): MNHEY, SVGAGI. Trimming pared 8 bases from V and 5 bases from J, leaving 22 bases between. This CDR3 reads CASGGASGLYHEQYF. DNA for the CDR3: TGTGCCAGCGGGGGGGCTAGCGGACTCTACCACGAGCAGTACTTC.